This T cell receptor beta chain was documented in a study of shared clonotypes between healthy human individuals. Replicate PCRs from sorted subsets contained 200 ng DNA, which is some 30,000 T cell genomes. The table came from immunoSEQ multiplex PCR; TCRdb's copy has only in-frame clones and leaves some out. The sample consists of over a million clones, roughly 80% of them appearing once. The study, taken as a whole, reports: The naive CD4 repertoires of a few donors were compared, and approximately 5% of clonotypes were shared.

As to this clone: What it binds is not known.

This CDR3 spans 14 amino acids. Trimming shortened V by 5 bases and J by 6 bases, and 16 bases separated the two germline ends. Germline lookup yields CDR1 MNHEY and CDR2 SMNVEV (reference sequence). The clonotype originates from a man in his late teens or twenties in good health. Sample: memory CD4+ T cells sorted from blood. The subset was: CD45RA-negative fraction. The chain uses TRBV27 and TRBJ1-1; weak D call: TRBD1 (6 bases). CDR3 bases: TGTGCCAGCAGTCGACAGGCGGCAACCTCTGAAGCTTTCTTT. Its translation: CASSRQAATSEAFF.